The 16 T cell receptor beta chains below were found in one sample sequenced in a study of cytomegalovirus exposure and HLA in healthy donors. Vbeta (60) and Jbeta (13) primers were used in the PCR. Profiling relied on immunoSEQ multiplex PCR, and the TCRdb table lists in-frame clones only, not all of them. The profile shows 130,000 or so clones, 70% to 75% of them singletons. The specimen sequenced was PBMCs. These receptors originate from a woman aged 40 to 50 in good health and CMV-seropositive.

Here the CDR3 reads CSVDEGGAYNEQFF. Written as DNA, the CDR3 is TGCAGCGTTGACGAGGGAGGGGCCTACAATGAGCAGTTCTTC. The genes are TRBV29-1 and TRBJ2-1, with TRBD2 matching 7 bases. CDR1 is SQVTM and CDR2 is ANQGSEA in the germline V gene. The CDR3 loop spans 14 amino acids. V was pared by 3 bases and J by 2 bases, with 4 bases of the junction left unmatched.

V usage is TRBV5-1 and J usage is TRBJ2-7, with no clear D. The germline V and J ends were trimmed by 4 bases and 3 bases, with 8 bases remaining between them. This CDR3 has 12 amino acids. Germline V gene lookup returns CDR1 SGHRS and CDR2 YFSETQ. The CDR3 nucleotides are TGCGCCAGCAGCCTGGATTACTACGAGCAGTACTTC. Its protein product is CASSLDYYEQYF. The whole variable domain, remainder taken from reference TRBV5-1 and TRBJ2-7, is KAGVTQTPRYLIKTRGQQVTLSCSPISGHRSVSWYQQTPGQGLQFLFEYFSETQRNKGNFPGRFSGRQFSNSRSEMNVSTLELGDSALYLCASSLDYYEQYFGPGTRLTVT.

The CDR3 loop is CASSSGTGTYSYEQYF. The DNA of the CDR3 is TGTGCCAGTAGTTCCGGGACAGGGACTTATTCCTACGAGCAGTACTTC. J is TRBJ2-7 and V is TRBV19; 9 nucleotides align to TRBD1. CDR1 and CDR2 (germline): LNHDA, SQIVND (reference sequence). The ends lost 5 bases at V and 1 base at J; junction bases unmatched: 9. This CDR3 contains 16 residues. Using reference TRBV19 and TRBJ2-7 for the parts outside the CDR3, the full variable domain is DGGITQSPKYLFRKEGQNVTLSCEQNLNHDAMYWYRQDPGQGLRLIYYSQIVNDFQKGDIAEGYSVSREKKESFPLTVTSAQKNPTAFYLCASSSGTGTYSYEQYFGPGTRLTVT.

The chain carries TRBV2 and TRBJ1-1, with a tentative D call TRBD1 (6 bases). The CDR3 is 14 amino acids. Looked up from germline, CDR1 is SNHLY and CDR2 is FYNNEI. V gave up 5 bases and J gave up 1 base, with 11 bases separating them. The CDR3 protein is CASSPQGTNTEAFF. CDR3 DNA: TGTGCCAGCAGTCCCCAGGGGACGAACACTGAAGCTTTCTTT.

The table lists this clone with a few counts. The chain employs TRBV6-6 and TRBJ2-7; 7 bases line up with TRBD1. CDR1 and CDR2 from the germline V gene are MNHNY and SVGAGI (reference sequence). V trimming: 7 bases; J trimming: 0 bases; junction bases outside the gene matches: 6. The CDR3 runs to 14 residues. This CDR3 reads CASTNRDSSYEQYF. The CDR3 DNA reads as TGTGCCAGCACCAACAGGGACAGCTCCTACGAGCAGTACTTC.

The chain combines TRBV27 with TRBJ1-1; tentatively, D is TRBD1 (6 bases). Per germline, CDR1 MNHEY and CDR2 SMNVEV (reference sequence). V was clipped by 7 bases and J by 1 base, with 16 bases between them. The CDR3 covers 15 residues. As DNA, the CDR3 is TGTGCCAGCAACCCCCGGGGGGCCGGGAACACTGAAGCTTTCTTT. Its translation: CASNPRGAGNTEAFF.

The chain is built from TRBV30 and TRBJ2-2; maybe TRBD2 (5 bases). Germline CDR1 and CDR2: GTSNPN and SVGIG (reference sequence). V was cut by 2 bases and J by 4 bases, with 14 bases left in between. The CDR3 is 15 amino acids. The CDR3 protein is CAWSPRVRSTGELFF. The CDR3, as DNA: TGTGCCTGGAGTCCGAGGGTTCGTAGCACCGGGGAGCTGTTTTTT. The full variable domain, rest sourced from reference TRBV30 and TRBJ2-2, is SQTIHQWPATLVQPVGSPLSLECTVEGTSNPNLYWYRQAAGRGLQLLFYSVGIGQISSEVPQNLSASRPQDRQFILSSKKLLLSDSGFYLCAWSPRVRSTGELFFGEGSRLTVL.

The chain is built from TRBV6-5 and TRBJ1-5; TRBD1 might be the D (6 bases). V was shortened by 3 bases and J by 3 bases, with 15 bases between the two germline ends. Germline V gene sequence: CDR1 MNHEY, CDR2 SVGAGI. The CDR3 has 16 residues. The CDR3 region has the DNA TGTGCCAGCAGTTATACTGGACAGCTTAACAATCAGCCCCAGCATTTT. Protein product: CASSYTGQLNNQPQHF.

The rearrangement uses TRBV4-1 and TRBJ1-2; perhaps TRBD1 as D (5 bases). This CDR3 region has 14 residues. The V gene lost 2 bases and the J gene lost 7 bases, with 14 bases spanning the gap. Germline V gene lookup returns CDR1 MGHRA and CDR2 YSYEKL. Here the CDR3 reads CASSQQTGKAGYTF. The CDR3 bases are TGCGCCAGCAGCCAACAAACAGGTAAAGCTGGCTACACCTTC.

This rearrangement joins TRBV6-5 to TRBJ1-1; TRBD1 matches 11 bases. The CDR3 spans 16 residues. Germline V gene sequence: CDR1 MNHEY, CDR2 SVGAGI. V shed 0 bases, J shed 4 bases, and the junction held 4 bases outside the gene matches. The CDR3 region has the DNA TGTGCCAGCAGTTACTCCACCGGGACAGGGGGCACTGAAGCTTTCTTT. This encodes CASSYSTGTGGTEAFF.

The rearrangement links TRBV4-2 to TRBJ2-6, with D possibly TRBD1 on 5 matching bases. Trimming took 1 base from V and 0 from J, leaving 22 bases between them. Germline CDR1 is LGHNA and CDR2 is YNFKEQ. The CDR3 loop spans 21 amino acids. The CDR3 coding sequence is TGTGCCAGCAGCCAAGTTCCGGCAGGGCGCCCAGCAAACTCTGGGGCCAACGTCCTGACTTTC. Encoded protein: CASSQVPAGRPANSGANVLTF.

The chain carries TRBV11-1 and TRBJ1-1; D not resolved. CDR3 length: 13 amino acids. Deletions cut 0 bases from V and 7 bases from J, with 9 bases between. CDR1 and CDR2 (germline): SGHAT, FQDESV (reference sequence). The CDR3 loop is CASSLALDYEAFF. CDR3 sequence (DNA): TGTGCCAGCAGCTTAGCGCTCGACTATGAAGCTTTCTTT.

The chain recombines TRBV18 with TRBJ2-5; 9 bases fit TRBD1. Matching the DNA end better, TRBJ2-7 makes the J call doubtful. CDR1 and CDR2 from the germline V gene are KGHSH and LQKENI. This CDR3 has 15 amino acids. In DNA form, the CDR3 reads TGTGCCAGCTCACCACCTGGGACAGGGCTTCACGAGCAGTACTTC. Its translation is CASSPPGTGLHEQYF.

The chain joins TRBV7-9 to TRBJ1-2; 10 bases match TRBD1. The CDR3 extends over 15 amino acids. Germline assignment: CDR1 SEHNR and CDR2 FQNEAQ (reference sequence). V was clipped by 3 bases and J by 7 bases; unmatched bases: 8. Here the CDR3 reads CASSFGGTGECGYTF. For the CDR3, the DNA is TGTGCCAGCAGCTTTGGGGGGACAGGGGAGTGTGGCTACACCTTC.

The chain links TRBV18 to TRBJ2-7; the match to TRBD2 covers 16 bases. This CDR3 comprises 18 residues. From germline, CDR1 is KGHSH and CDR2 LQKENI. J gave up 5 bases and V 3 bases, and 10 bases lay outside the gene matches. CDR3 in amino acids: CASSPYSGTSGRANEQYF. CDR3 bases: TGTGCCAGCTCACCCTACAGTGGGACTAGCGGGAGGGCCAACGAGCAGTACTTC.

The CDR3: CASSESRGTEAFF. In DNA form, the CDR3 reads TGTGCCAGCAGTGAAAGCAGGGGCACTGAAGCTTTCTTT. This sequence joins TRBV2 and TRBJ1-1, with a possible D match to TRBD1 (6 bases). The V end was cut by 2 bases, the J end by 4 bases, with 8 bases between. This CDR3 is built from 13 residues. Germline assignment: CDR1 SNHLY and CDR2 FYNNEI.